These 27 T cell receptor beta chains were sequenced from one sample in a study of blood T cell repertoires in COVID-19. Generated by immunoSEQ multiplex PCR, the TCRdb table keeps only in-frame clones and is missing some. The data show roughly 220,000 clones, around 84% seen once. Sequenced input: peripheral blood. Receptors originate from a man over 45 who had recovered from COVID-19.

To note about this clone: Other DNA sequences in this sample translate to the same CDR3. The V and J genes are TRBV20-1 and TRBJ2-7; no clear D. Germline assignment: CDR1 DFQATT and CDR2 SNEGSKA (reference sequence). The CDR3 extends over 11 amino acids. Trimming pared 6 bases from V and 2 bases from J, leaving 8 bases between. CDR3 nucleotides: TGCAGTGCCCCGGGTACCTACGAGCAGTACTTC. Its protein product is CSAPGTYEQYF.

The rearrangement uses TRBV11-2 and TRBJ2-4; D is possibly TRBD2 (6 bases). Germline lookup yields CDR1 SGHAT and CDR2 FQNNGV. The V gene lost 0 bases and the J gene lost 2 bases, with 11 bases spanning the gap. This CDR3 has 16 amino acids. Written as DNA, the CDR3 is TGTGCCAGCAGCTTAGAAGAGGGGAGGTCCAAAAACATTCAGTACTTC. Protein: CASSLEEGRSKNIQYF.

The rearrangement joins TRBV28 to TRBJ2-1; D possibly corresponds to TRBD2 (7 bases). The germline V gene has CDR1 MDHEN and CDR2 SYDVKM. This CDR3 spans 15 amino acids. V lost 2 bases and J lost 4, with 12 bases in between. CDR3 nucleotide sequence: TGTGCCAGCAGTTTAGGGGGAGGGGGTTACAATGAGCAGTTCTTC. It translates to CASSLGGGGYNEQFF.

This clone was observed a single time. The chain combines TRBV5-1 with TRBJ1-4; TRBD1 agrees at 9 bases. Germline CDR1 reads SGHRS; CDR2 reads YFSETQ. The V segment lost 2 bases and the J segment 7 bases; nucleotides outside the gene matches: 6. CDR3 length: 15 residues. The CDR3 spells CASSLWGQGLEKLFF. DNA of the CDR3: TGCGCCAGCAGCTTATGGGGACAGGGTCTTGAAAAACTGTTTTTT.

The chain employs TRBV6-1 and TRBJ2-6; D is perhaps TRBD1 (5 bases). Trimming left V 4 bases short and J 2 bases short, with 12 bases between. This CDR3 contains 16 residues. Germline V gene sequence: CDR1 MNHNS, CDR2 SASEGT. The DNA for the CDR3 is TGTGCCAGCAGTGGACAGATATCTGCTGGGGCCAACGTCCTGACTTTC. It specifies CASSGQISAGANVLTF.

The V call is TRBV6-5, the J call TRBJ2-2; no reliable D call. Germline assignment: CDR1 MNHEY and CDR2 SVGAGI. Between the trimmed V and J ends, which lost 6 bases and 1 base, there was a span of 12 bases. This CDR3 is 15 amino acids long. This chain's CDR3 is CASRRSRGNTGELFF. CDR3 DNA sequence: TGTGCCAGCAGACGCTCTAGAGGGAACACCGGGGAGCTGTTTTTT.

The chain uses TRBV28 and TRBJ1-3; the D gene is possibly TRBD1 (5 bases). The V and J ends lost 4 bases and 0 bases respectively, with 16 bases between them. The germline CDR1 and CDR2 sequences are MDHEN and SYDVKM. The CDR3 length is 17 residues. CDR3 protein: CASSSPPGGYSGNTIYF. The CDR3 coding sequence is TGTGCCAGCAGTTCCCCCCCCGGGGGATACTCTGGAAACACCATATATTTT.

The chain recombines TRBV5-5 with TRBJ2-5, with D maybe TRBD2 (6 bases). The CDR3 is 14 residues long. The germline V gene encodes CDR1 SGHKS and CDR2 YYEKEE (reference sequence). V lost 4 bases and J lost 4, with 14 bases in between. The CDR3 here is CASSPGTVRETQYF. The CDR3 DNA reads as TGTGCCAGCAGCCCCGGGACTGTCCGAGAGACCCAGTACTTC.

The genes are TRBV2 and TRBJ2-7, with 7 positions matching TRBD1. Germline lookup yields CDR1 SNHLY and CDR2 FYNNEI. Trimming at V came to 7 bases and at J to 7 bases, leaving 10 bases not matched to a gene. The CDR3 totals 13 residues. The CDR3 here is CASKRGLSGEQYF. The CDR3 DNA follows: TGTGCCAGCAAAAGGGGGCTTTCGGGGGAGCAGTACTTC.

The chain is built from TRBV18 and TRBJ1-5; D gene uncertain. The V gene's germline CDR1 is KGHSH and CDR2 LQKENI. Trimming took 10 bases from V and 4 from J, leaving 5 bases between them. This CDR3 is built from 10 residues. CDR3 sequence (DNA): TGTGCCATCAGGAATCAGCCCCAGCATTTT. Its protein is CAIRNQPQHF.

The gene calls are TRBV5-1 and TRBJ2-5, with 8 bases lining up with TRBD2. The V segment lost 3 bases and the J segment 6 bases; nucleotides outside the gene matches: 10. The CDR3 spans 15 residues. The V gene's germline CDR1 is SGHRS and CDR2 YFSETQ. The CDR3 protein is CASSSGTAGGQTQYF. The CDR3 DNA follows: TGCGCCAGCAGCTCCGGGACTGCGGGAGGTCAGACCCAGTACTTC.

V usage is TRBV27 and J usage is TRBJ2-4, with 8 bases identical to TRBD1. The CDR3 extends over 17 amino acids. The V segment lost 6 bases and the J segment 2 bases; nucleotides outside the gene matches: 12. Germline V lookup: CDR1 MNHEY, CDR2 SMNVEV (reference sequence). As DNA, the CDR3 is TGTGCCAGCAGGAAAATTCAGGGGGCTGGGACCAAAAACATTCAGTACTTC. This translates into CASRKIQGAGTKNIQYF.

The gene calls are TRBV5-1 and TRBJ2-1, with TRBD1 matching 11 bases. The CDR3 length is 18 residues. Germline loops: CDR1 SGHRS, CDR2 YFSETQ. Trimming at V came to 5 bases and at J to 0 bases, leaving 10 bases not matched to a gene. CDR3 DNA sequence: TGCGCCAGCAGTGGTCAAGGGACAGGGGGTTTCTCCTACAATGAGCAGTTCTTC. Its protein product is CASSGQGTGGFSYNEQFF. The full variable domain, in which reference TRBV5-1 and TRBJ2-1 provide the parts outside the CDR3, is KAGVTQTPRYLIKTRGQQVTLSCSPISGHRSVSWYQQTPGQGLQFLFEYFSETQRNKGNFPGRFSGRQFSNSRSEMNVSTLELGDSALYLCASSGQGTGGFSYNEQFFGPGTRLTVL.

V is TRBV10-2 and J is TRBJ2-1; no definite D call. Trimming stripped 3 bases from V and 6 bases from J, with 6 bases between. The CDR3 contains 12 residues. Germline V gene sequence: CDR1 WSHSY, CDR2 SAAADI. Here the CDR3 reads CASSDFVNEQFF. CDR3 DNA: TGCGCCAGCAGTGACTTCGTCAATGAGCAGTTCTTC.

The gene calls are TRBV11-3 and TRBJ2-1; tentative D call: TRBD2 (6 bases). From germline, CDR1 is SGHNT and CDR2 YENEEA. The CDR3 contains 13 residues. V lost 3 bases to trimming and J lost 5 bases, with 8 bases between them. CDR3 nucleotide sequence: TGTGCCAGCAGCTTGACTAGACACAATGAGCAGTTCTTC. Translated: CASSLTRHNEQFF.

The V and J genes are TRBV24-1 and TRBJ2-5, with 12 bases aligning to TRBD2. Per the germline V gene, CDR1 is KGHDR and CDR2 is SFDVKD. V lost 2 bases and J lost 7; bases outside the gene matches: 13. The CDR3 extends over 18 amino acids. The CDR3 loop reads CATSDSRLGLAGWGTQYF. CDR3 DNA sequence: TGTGCCACCAGTGATTCCCGCTTGGGACTAGCGGGTTGGGGGACCCAGTACTTC.

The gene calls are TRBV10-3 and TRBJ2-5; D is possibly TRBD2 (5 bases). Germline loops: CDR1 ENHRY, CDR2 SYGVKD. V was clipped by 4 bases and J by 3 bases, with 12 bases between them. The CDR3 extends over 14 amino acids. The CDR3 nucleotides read TGTGCCATCAGTGGTACGGGGAAGGAAGAGACCCAGTACTTC. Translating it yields CAISGTGKEETQYF.

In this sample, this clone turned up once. The DNA for the CDR3 is TGTGCCAGCAGTAGCAAACCTCAAAGCGGGAGGGCCTTGGCGCGCGAGACCCAGTACTTC. Its protein is CASSSKPQSGRALARETQYF. This chain joins TRBV27 and TRBJ2-5, with 10 bases matching TRBD2. V lost 5 bases, J lost 5 bases, and 23 bases stayed unmatched. CDR1 is MNHEY and CDR2 is SMNVEV in the germline V gene (reference sequence). This CDR3 region has 20 residues.

This chain's CDR3 is CASRMEENTEAFF. The CDR3 DNA reads as TGTGCCAGCAGAATGGAGGAAAACACTGAAGCTTTCTTT. The rearrangement links TRBV6-4 to TRBJ1-1, with D unresolved. The CDR3 has 13 amino acids. Between the trimmed V and J ends, which lost 6 bases and 2 bases, there was a span of 10 bases. Germline values: CDR1 MRHNA, CDR2 SNTAGT.

Here the CDR3 reads CASKPQGTDTGELFF. The CDR3 bases are TGTGCCAGCAAACCACAGGGGACAGACACCGGGGAGCTGTTTTTT. The chain links TRBV6-4 to TRBJ2-2; 7 nucleotides match TRBD1. Germline trimming cut 7 bases from V and 3 bases from J; bases unmatched to any gene: 8. Looked up from germline, CDR1 is MRHNA and CDR2 is SNTAGT. The CDR3 covers 15 residues.

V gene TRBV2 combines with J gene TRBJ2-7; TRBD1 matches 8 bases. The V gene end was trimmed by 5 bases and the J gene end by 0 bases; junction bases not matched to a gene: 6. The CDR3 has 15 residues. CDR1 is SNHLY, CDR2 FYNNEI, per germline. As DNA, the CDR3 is TGTGCCAGCAGTTCTCAGGGGGCCAGCTCCTACGAGCAGTACTTC. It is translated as CASSSQGASSYEQYF.

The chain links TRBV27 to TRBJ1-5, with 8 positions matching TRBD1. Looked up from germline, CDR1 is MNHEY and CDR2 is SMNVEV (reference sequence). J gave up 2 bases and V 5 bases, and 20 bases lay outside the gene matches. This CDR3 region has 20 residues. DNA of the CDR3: TGTGCCAGCAGTCCTCGACGTGCCGGGACAGGACATATGGGCAATCAGCCCCAGCATTTT. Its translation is CASSPRRAGTGHMGNQPQHF.

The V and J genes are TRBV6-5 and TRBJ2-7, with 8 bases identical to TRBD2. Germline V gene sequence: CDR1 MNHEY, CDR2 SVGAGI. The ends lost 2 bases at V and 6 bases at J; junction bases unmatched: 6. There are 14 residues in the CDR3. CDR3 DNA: TGTGCCAGCAGTTACCAGGACGGGAGGGGCGAGCAGTACTTC. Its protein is CASSYQDGRGEQYF.

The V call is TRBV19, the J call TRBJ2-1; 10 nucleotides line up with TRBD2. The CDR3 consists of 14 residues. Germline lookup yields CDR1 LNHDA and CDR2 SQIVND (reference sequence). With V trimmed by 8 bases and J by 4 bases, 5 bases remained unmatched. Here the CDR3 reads CASGTSGVYNEQFF. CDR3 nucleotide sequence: TGTGCCAGTGGAACTAGCGGGGTTTACAATGAGCAGTTCTTC.

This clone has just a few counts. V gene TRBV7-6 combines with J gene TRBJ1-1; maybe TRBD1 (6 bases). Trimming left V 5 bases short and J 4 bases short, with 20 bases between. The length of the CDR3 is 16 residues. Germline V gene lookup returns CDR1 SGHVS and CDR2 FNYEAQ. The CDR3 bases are TGTGCCAGCAGCCCGCTACAGGGTTCGGCGGCCACTGAAGCTTTCTTT. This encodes CASSPLQGSAATEAFF.

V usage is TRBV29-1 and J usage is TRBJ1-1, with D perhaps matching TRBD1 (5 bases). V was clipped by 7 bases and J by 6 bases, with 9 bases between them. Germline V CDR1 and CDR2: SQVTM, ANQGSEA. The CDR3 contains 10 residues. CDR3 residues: CSAGQAEAFF. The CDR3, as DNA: TGCAGCGCTGGACAAGCTGAAGCTTTCTTT.

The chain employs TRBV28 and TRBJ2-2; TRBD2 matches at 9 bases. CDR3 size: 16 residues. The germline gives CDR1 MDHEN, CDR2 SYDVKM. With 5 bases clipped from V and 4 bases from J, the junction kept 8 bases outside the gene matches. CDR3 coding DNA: TGTGCCAGCAGTCCCGGGGTAGCGGGGGCCACCGGGGAGCTGTTTTTT. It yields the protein CASSPGVAGATGELFF.